A single sample gave rise to the 12 T cell receptor beta chains below, sequenced in a study of cytomegalovirus exposure and HLA in healthy donors. With 60 Vbeta and 13 Jbeta primers, the PCR was carried out. TCRdb's table, derived via immunoSEQ multiplex PCR, lists solely in-frame clones and lacks some. Among some 110,000 clones, about 80% were seen once, and the ten largest hold 2.5% to 3%. The specimen was PBMCs. These receptors came from a woman aged 18-29 years in good health and CMV-seropositive.

There are a few counts of this clone. V gene TRBV19 combines with J gene TRBJ2-2, with D perhaps matching TRBD2 (6 bases). The CDR3 is made up of 15 amino acids. Germline V gene lookup returns CDR1 LNHDA and CDR2 SQIVND (reference sequence). The germline V and J ends were trimmed by 1 base and 6 bases, with 12 bases remaining between them. CDR3 sequence (DNA): TGTGCCAGTAGTATAGGGAGGGCACGCGCCGGGGAGCTGTTTTTT. Translation: CASSIGRARAGELFF.

The V and J genes are TRBV11-2 and TRBJ2-1; 9 nucleotides match TRBD2. V gave up 2 bases and J gave up 4 bases; unmatched junction bases: 3. Germline V gene lookup returns CDR1 SGHAT and CDR2 FQNNGV. The CDR3 sequence is 15 residues long. The CDR3 loop is CASSLSAGGYNEQFF. CDR3 nucleotide sequence: TGTGCCAGCAGCTTATCAGCGGGGGGATACAATGAGCAGTTCTTC.

This clone was observed once. CDR3 amino acids: CASSPMGVSTGELFF. The DNA for the CDR3 is TGTGCCAGCAGCCCAATGGGAGTTAGTACCGGGGAGCTGTTTTTT. The V gene is TRBV7-3, the J gene TRBJ2-2; D possibly corresponds to TRBD2 (5 bases). V dropped 5 bases and J dropped 5 bases, with 15 bases sitting between them. The CDR3 sequence is 15 residues long. Germline V gives CDR1 SGHTA, CDR2 FQGTGA.

The rearrangement links TRBV18 to TRBJ1-5, with D tentatively TRBD1 (6 bases). This CDR3 contains 15 residues. The germline gives CDR1 KGHSH, CDR2 LQKENI. Trimming took off 4 bases at V and 0 bases at J, with 10 bases between the two ends. The CDR3 sequence is CASSLRDNSNQPQHF. CDR3 DNA sequence: TGTGCCAGCTCACTCCGGGACAATAGCAATCAGCCCCAGCATTTT.

The rearrangement joins TRBV9 to TRBJ2-6; D unclear. CDR3 length: 18 amino acids. Trimming pared 0 bases from V and 1 base from J, leaving 14 bases between. Germline CDR1 is SGDLS and CDR2 is YYNGEE. The CDR3 region has the DNA TGTGCCAGCAGCGTAGGAACAGAAGTACAATCTGGGGCCAACGTCCTGACTTTC. Amino acid sequence: CASSVGTEVQSGANVLTF.

The V gene is TRBV11-3, the J gene TRBJ2-1, with 11 bases lining up with TRBD2. V lost 6 bases, J lost 4 bases, and 8 bases stayed unmatched. This CDR3 contains 16 residues. From germline, CDR1 is SGHNT and CDR2 YENEEA. DNA of the CDR3: TGTGCCAGCAGTTTACTAGCGGGGGAAGGATACAATGAGCAGTTCTTC. This gives the protein CASSLLAGEGYNEQFF. Full variable domain (outside the CDR3, taken from reference TRBV11-3 and TRBJ2-1): EAGVVQSPRYKIIEKKQPVAFWCNPISGHNTLYWYLQNLGQGPELLIRYENEEAVDDSQLPKDRFSAERLKGVDSTLKIQPAELGDSAVYLCASSLLAGEGYNEQFFGPGTRLTVL.

This clone has a single count. The rearrangement links TRBV28 to TRBJ2-7, with D possibly TRBD2 on 5 matching bases. CDR1 and CDR2 from the germline V gene are MDHEN and SYDVKM. This CDR3 spans 14 amino acids. V was shortened by 5 bases and J by 0 bases, with 11 bases between the two germline ends. The CDR3 DNA sequence: TGTGCCAGCAGTCCAACGGGGAGCTCCTACGAGCAGTACTTC. Translating gives CASSPTGSSYEQYF.

This clone showed up just a few times. This chain links TRBV14 with TRBJ2-7; 11 bases are shared with TRBD2. J lost 3 bases, V lost 5 bases, and 3 bases had no gene match. CDR1 SGHDN and CDR2 FVKESK come from the germline V gene. The CDR3 extends over 14 amino acids. The chain's CDR3 is CASSSTSGSYEQYF. For the CDR3, the DNA is TGTGCCAGCAGCTCAACTAGCGGGAGCTACGAGCAGTACTTC.

This chain joins TRBV28 and TRBJ1-2; the D gene is possibly TRBD1 (6 bases). Looked up from germline, CDR1 is MDHEN and CDR2 is SYDVKM. This CDR3 contains 14 residues. Trimming cost V 5 bases and J 4 bases, with 14 bases left between them. The CDR3 is CASSPGGALYGYTF. In DNA form, the CDR3 reads TGTGCCAGCAGTCCTGGGGGGGCCCTCTATGGCTACACCTTC.

The CDR3 loop is CASSLQGSTMNTEAFF. In DNA, the CDR3 is TGCGCCAGCAGCCTACAGGGGAGTACGATGAACACTGAAGCTTTCTTT. This chain joins TRBV5-1 and TRBJ1-1; 7 bases are a match to TRBD1. The CDR3 loop spans 16 amino acids. Trimming at V came to 4 bases and at J to 0 bases, leaving 9 bases not matched to a gene. Germline V CDR1 and CDR2: SGHRS, YFSETQ.

The genes are TRBV9 and TRBJ1-3; D not resolved. The germline V gene has CDR1 SGDLS and CDR2 YYNGEE. The germline V and J ends were trimmed by 0 bases and 0 bases, with 7 bases remaining between them. This CDR3 is built from 15 residues. CDR3 sequence reads: CASSVGGNSGNTIYF. The CDR3 region has the DNA TGTGCCAGCAGCGTAGGAGGGAACTCTGGAAACACCATATATTTT. The entire variable domain, with the rest obtained from reference TRBV9 and TRBJ1-3, is as follows: DSGVTQTPKHLITATGQRVTLRCSPRSGDLSVYWYQQSLDQGLQFLIQYYNGEERAKGNILERFSAQQFPDLHSELNLSSLELGDSALYFCASSVGGNSGNTIYFGEGSWLTVV.

This rearrangement joins TRBV5-1 to TRBJ2-5, with a possible D match to TRBD2 (6 bases). V lost 6 bases and J 5 bases, leaving 11 bases between the germline ends. Per germline, CDR1 SGHRS and CDR2 YFSETQ. The CDR3 spans 12 residues. The CDR3: CASTGGVETQYF. As DNA, the CDR3 is TGCGCCAGCACCGGGGGTGTGGAGACCCAGTACTTC.